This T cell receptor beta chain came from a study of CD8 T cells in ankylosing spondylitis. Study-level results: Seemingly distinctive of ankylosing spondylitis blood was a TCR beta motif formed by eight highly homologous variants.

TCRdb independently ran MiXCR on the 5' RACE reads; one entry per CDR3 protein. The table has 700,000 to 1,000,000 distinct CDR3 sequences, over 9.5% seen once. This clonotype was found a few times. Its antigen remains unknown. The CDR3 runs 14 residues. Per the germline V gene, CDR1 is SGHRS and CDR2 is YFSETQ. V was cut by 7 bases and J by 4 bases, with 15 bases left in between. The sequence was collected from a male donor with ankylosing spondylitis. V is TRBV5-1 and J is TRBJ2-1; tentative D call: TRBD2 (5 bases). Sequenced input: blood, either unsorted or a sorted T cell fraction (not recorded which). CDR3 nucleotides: TGCGCCAGCTCCCGGGGTCCTGATTACAATGAGCAGTTCTTC. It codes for CASSRGPDYNEQFF.